The next 3 T cell receptor beta chains were all read from a single sample in a study of post-analysis software for immune sequencing data. Each TCR beta cDNA library carried unique molecular identifiers. One entry per CDR3 protein results from TCRdb running MiXCR on the PCR reads. The data show about 160,000 distinct CDR3 sequences, with roughly 40% seen just once and roughly 28% held by the top ten. The material sequenced was blood, taken after autologous hematopoietic stem cell transplantation. The receptors originated from a girl under 18 with multiple sclerosis.

This clonotype was seen more than once but under ten times. J is TRBJ2-7 and V is TRBV20-1; TRBD2 matches 12 bases. With V trimmed by 3 bases and J by 2 bases, 17 bases remained unmatched. Germline CDR1 reads DFQATT; CDR2 reads SNEGSKA (reference sequence). The CDR3 is 19 residues long. This CDR3 reads CSASKSGRTSGVGTYEQYF. CDR3 DNA: TGCAGTGCTAGTAAGAGTGGGAGGACTAGCGGGGTCGGAACCTACGAGCAGTACTTC.

This clonotype was seen only a few times. This chain joins TRBV9 and TRBJ2-1; 7 bases match TRBD2. Germline CDR1 SGDLS, CDR2 YYNGEE. The CDR3 has 15 amino acids. V lost 2 bases to trimming and J lost 9 bases; unmatched junction nucleotides: 11. This chain's CDR3 is CASSVVEVTGGEQFF. DNA of the CDR3: TGTGCCAGCAGCGTTGTTGAGGTGACGGGAGGTGAGCAGTTCTTC. The full variable domain, rest sourced from reference TRBV9 and TRBJ2-1, is DSGVTQTPKHLITATGQRVTLRCSPRSGDLSVYWYQQSLDQGLQFLIQYYNGEERAKGNILERFSAQQFPDLHSELNLSSLELGDSALYFCASSVVEVTGGEQFFGPGTRLTVL.

This clonotype has a handful of counts. The chain carries TRBV29-1 and TRBJ2-7; TRBD2 aligns across 9 bases. This CDR3 is built from 15 residues. The J segment lost 0 bases and the V segment lost 2 bases, leaving 5 bases of the junction unmatched. Germline-derived CDR1 and CDR2 are SQVTM and ANQGSEA. CDR3 sequence (DNA): TGCAGCGTTGAACTCCGCGGGAGGGCCTCCTACGAGCAGTACTTC. Translation: CSVELRGRASYEQYF.